The 6 T cell receptor beta chains reported below all come from one sample, sequenced in a study of cytomegalovirus exposure and HLA in healthy donors. The PCR made use of 60 Vbeta and 13 Jbeta primers. Produced via immunoSEQ multiplex PCR; TCRdb's table is partial and in-frame only. This table holds 150,000 to 200,000 clones, under 80% found once. What was sequenced was PBMCs. All receptors derive from a female donor in good health and CMV-seronegative.

A single count supports this clone. The chain carries TRBV7-3 and TRBJ1-1; no firm D call. The CDR3 extends over 14 amino acids. The germline V gene encodes CDR1 SGHTA and CDR2 FQGTGA. The ends were cut back, 1 base at V and 0 bases at J, with 6 bases in the middle. The CDR3 is CASSLSQLNTEAFF. CDR3 in DNA: TGTGCCAGCAGCTTAAGTCAGTTGAACACTGAAGCTTTCTTT.

This clone was detected only a few times. J is TRBJ2-3 and V is TRBV11-2; 7 bases fit TRBD2. CDR1 is SGHAT, CDR2 FQNNGV, per germline. CDR3 size: 13 residues. V lost 3 bases, J lost 6 bases, and 3 bases stayed unmatched. The CDR3 region has the DNA TGTGCCAGCAGCTTGTGGGGGGGGGATACGCAGTATTTT. Translation: CASSLWGGDTQYF.

The sample holds a few counts of this clone. This chain connects TRBV28 to TRBJ1-2; the D gene is possibly TRBD1 (5 bases). CDR3 size: 16 residues. The V gene's germline CDR1 is MDHEN and CDR2 SYDVKM. Trimming took off 3 bases at V and 1 base at J, with 15 bases between the two ends. The CDR3 is CASSFPGRGLNYGYTF. In DNA, the CDR3 is TGTGCCAGCAGTTTCCCGGGGAGGGGACTTAACTATGGCTACACCTTC.

The chain has TRBV5-1 and TRBJ1-4, with D unresolved. CDR1 is SGHRS, CDR2 YFSETQ, per germline. The ends were cut back, 0 bases at V and 6 bases at J, with 6 bases in the middle. The CDR3 spans 13 residues. DNA of the CDR3: TGCGCCAGCAGCTTGGAACTGGATGAAAAACTGTTTTTT. Translation: CASSLELDEKLFF.

The rearrangement links TRBV6-1 to TRBJ2-2; TRBD1 is a possible D gene (6 bases). This CDR3 spans 15 amino acids. With 6 bases removed from V and 1 base from J, the gap between germline ends came to 12 bases. Germline values: CDR1 MNHNS, CDR2 SASEGT. As DNA, the CDR3 is TGTGCCAGCAGCATTGGACAGATGAACACCGGGGAGCTGTTTTTT. This gives the protein CASSIGQMNTGELFF.

The chain uses TRBV19 and TRBJ1-2; weak D call: TRBD1 (6 bases). Germline values: CDR1 LNHDA, CDR2 SQIVND (reference sequence). This CDR3 has 16 amino acids. V lost 6 bases and J 2 bases, leaving 19 bases between the germline ends. CDR3 DNA sequence: TGTGCCAGTAGGCTTGGACAGTCCTCGAGGAACTATGGCTACACCTTC. This encodes CASRLGQSSRNYGYTF.